This TCR beta chain was sequenced for a study of spatial heterogeneity in lung cancer (dated by TCRdb to 2018 to 2020). For the study in its entirety: More beta-chain than alpha-chain transcripts were consistently detected, likely reflecting higher beta-chain transcript abundance. In the raw uncorrected reads, each unique combination of TCR and UMI appeared more than ten times on average. The study quantitatively compared TCR alpha and beta repertoires across multiple tumor regions, matched nontumor lung and blood in non-small cell lung cancer. At surgery, hundreds of tumor regions, around 65 matched nontumor lung samples and 45 to 60 PBMC samples were TCR-sequenced for both alpha and beta chains. Nonsynonymous mutation counts, determined by whole-exome sequencing of tumor tissue, were related to TCR repertoire features. Results and caveats for the whole study, not just this receptor: Additional single-cell paired TCR alpha and beta sequencing was considered necessary to confirm, at a functional level, the hypothesis that regional TCRs recognize regional mutations. Ubiquitous expanded tumor TCRs were found in blood more often at tumor resection than at routine follow-up.

The time point label corresponds to: sample taken at primary tumor resection. Without any cell sorting, TCR sequencing was performed on whole RNA extracted either from tumor and nontumor lung tissue or from cryopreserved PBMC samples. Donors were some 67 patients with early-stage, untreated non-small cell lung cancer from the lung TRACERx cohort. A patient was chosen for TCR sequencing only when enough RNA was available from at least two tumor regions. In the case of this clonotype: Its antigen is currently not known. Per-base quality was not reported, and no clone a single base away is much larger than it.

Library creation used 5' RACE. These reads were obtained on a NextSeq 500. To allow correction of PCR and sequencing errors, the TCR library protocol tagged every TCR cDNA molecule with a unique molecular identifier. The original pipeline was this. TCR identification, UMI-based error correction and CDR3 extraction were performed with Decombinator tools. Expanded TCRs were defined as those above a frequency of 2 per 1,000, corresponding to the top 1% of the tumor frequency distribution. Renyi diversity was computed with the R vegan package after each repertoire had been subsampled 100 times to 5,000 TCRs. CDR3 similarity networks were built from amino acid triplet string-kernel similarity, with CDR3s being connected when pairwise similarity was above 0.82. In-frame beta chains were kept once TCRdb had trimmed the public reads at Q25 with fastp and called clones with MiXCR. Each entry merges the rows of one CDR3 protein and shows their most common DNA and genes. The V and J calls shown here were made by TCRdb, not taken from the authors' results. Within this sample are about 75,000 distinct CDR3 sequences, with 10% to 15% of them counted one time only. 6.5% to 7.5% of the sample comes from the top ten.

The specimen was PBMCs, collected at surgery. The sequence came from a male donor with early-stage non-small cell lung cancer.

The CDR3 corresponds to CASSTGQGASYEQYF. The bases read TGCGCCAGCAGCACGGGACAGGGGGCTTCCTACGAGCAGTACTTC. The chain employs TRBV5-1 and TRBJ2-7, with 12 central nucleotides matching TRBD1. CDR1 and CDR2 are drawn from the germline V gene: SGHRS, YFSETQ. The germline V and J ends show losses of 4 bases and 1 base respectively, and no gene match explains 3 bases of the junction. Inclusive of the bounding cysteine and phenylalanine, the CDR3 is 15 residues long. The only DNA kept is the CDR3, 45 bases in frame from the first base.